A single sample gave rise to the 31 T cell receptor beta chains below, sequenced in a study of OX40 agonist ivuxolimab in advanced cancers. Only in-frame clones appear in the TCRdb table, and some are missing; sequencing was by immunoSEQ multiplex PCR. The sample lists 77,000 or so clones; about 89% were seen once. The specimen was CD4+ or CD8+ T cells sorted from blood, collected in a trial of the OX40 agonist ivuxolimab. Receptor source: an adult with an advanced solid tumor such as melanoma, head and neck, liver or kidney cancer.

This clone has a single count. V and J are TRBV18 and TRBJ2-2; 7 bases match TRBD1. CDR3 size: 16 residues. Germline-derived CDR1 and CDR2 are KGHSH and LQKENI. The J segment lost 0 bases and the V segment lost 1 base, leaving 2 bases of the junction unmatched. For the CDR3, the DNA is TGTGCCAGCTCACCACGGGGACAGTCGAACACCGGGGAGCTGTTTTTT. It yields the protein CASSPRGQSNTGELFF.

The chain couples TRBV4-3 to TRBJ1-4, with a possible D match to TRBD1 (5 bases). The CDR3 runs 16 residues. Germline V CDR1 and CDR2: LGHNA, YSLEER. The germline V and J ends were trimmed by 0 bases and 8 bases, with 16 bases remaining between them. In nucleotides, the CDR3 is TGCGCCAGCAGCCAAGACGGGGGGACCCTGCGAGAAAAACTGTTTTTT. It specifies CASSQDGGTLREKLFF.

The chain uses TRBV30 and TRBJ1-6, with D possibly being TRBD1 (5 bases). Germline values: CDR1 GTSNPN, CDR2 SVGIG (reference sequence). The CDR3 loop spans 14 amino acids. V was trimmed by 1 base and J by 14 bases, leaving 18 bases between them. CDR3 DNA: TGTGCCTGGAGTGCCGGAAGCCCGGGGGGGACCCTCCACTTT. Amino acids: CAWSAGSPGGTLHF.

The gene calls are TRBV7-3 and TRBJ1-1; tentative D call: TRBD1 (5 bases). This CDR3 spans 18 amino acids. Germline V gives CDR1 SGHTA, CDR2 FQGTGA. With 0 bases removed from V and 1 base from J, the gap between germline ends came to 18 bases. CDR3 residues: CASSLTSGTPKANTEAFF. CDR3 nucleotides: TGTGCCAGCAGCTTAACTTCCGGGACCCCGAAGGCGAACACTGAAGCTTTCTTT.

This chain links TRBV27 with TRBJ2-3; D is perhaps TRBD1 (6 bases). The CDR3 length is 13 residues. The V gene lost 7 bases and the J gene lost 7 bases, with 15 bases spanning the gap. Germline assignment: CDR1 MNHEY and CDR2 SMNVEV (reference sequence). The CDR3 loop is CASTPAGANTQYF. Here the CDR3 DNA reads TGTGCCAGCACCCCAGCAGGGGCCAATACGCAGTATTTT.

The genes are TRBV27 and TRBJ1-1; 7 nucleotides agree with TRBD1. Per the germline V gene, CDR1 is MNHEY and CDR2 is SMNVEV (reference sequence). Losses at the gene ends were 4 bases for V and 11 bases for J; bases not matched to a gene: 10. The CDR3 totals 13 residues. The CDR3 reads CASSSAIQGKAFF. The CDR3 DNA follows: TGTGCCAGCAGTTCAGCGATACAGGGGAAGGCTTTCTTT.

CDR3 coding DNA: TGTGCCAGCAGTGAATGGGGGGGTGGCGGCTACACCTTC. Translation: CASSEWGGGGYTF. The chain has TRBV6-1 and TRBJ1-2; D perhaps matches TRBD1 (5 bases). The V end lost 2 bases, the J end lost 8 bases, and 12 bases lay between the germline ends. Germline V gene lookup returns CDR1 MNHNS and CDR2 SASEGT. This CDR3 spans 13 amino acids.

The chain links TRBV19 to TRBJ2-3, with TRBD1 matching 8 bases. CDR1 and CDR2 (germline): LNHDA, SQIVND (reference sequence). V was clipped by 4 bases and J by 2 bases; unmatched bases: 8. CDR3 size: 16 residues. The CDR3 loop reads CASSTIDRGLTDTQYF. CDR3 nucleotides: TGTGCCAGTAGTACCATCGACAGGGGTCTCACAGATACGCAGTATTTT. The full variable domain, with the rest looked up from reference TRBV19 and TRBJ2-3, is DGGITQSPKYLFRKEGQNVTLSCEQNLNHDAMYWYRQDPGQGLRLIYYSQIVNDFQKGDIAEGYSVSREKKESFPLTVTSAQKNPTAFYLCASSTIDRGLTDTQYFGPGTRLTVL.

This chain uses TRBV10-3 with TRBJ1-1; no reliable D call. Between the trimmed V and J ends, which lost 6 bases and 1 base, there was a span of 9 bases. Germline lookup yields CDR1 ENHRY and CDR2 SYGVKD. The CDR3 loop spans 13 amino acids. CDR3 DNA: TGTGCCATCAGCAAGGACGGGAACACTGAAGCTTTCTTT. Translated: CAISKDGNTEAFF.

This clone has a single count. The V call is TRBV10-3, the J call TRBJ2-7; TRBD2 matches 10 bases. CDR1 is ENHRY, CDR2 SYGVKD, per germline. CDR3 length: 13 amino acids. CDR3 sequence (DNA): TGTGCGTCTAGCGGGGGTGGCTCCTACGAGCAGTACTTC. Its protein is CASSGGGSYEQYF.

This chain uses TRBV19 with TRBJ2-2, with 9 bases matching TRBD1. Germline values: CDR1 LNHDA, CDR2 SQIVND (reference sequence). The CDR3 covers 16 residues. V lost 4 bases and J lost 2; bases outside the gene matches: 5. Here the CDR3 DNA reads TGTGCCAGTAGTAGCCACAGGGGGCGCAACACCGGGGAGCTGTTTTTT. Translating it yields CASSSHRGRNTGELFF.

This clone was seen once. CDR3 in DNA: TGTGCCAGCAGTTTTAGAACAGAGCTAACTAATGAAAAACTGTTTTTT. It translates to CASSFRTELTNEKLFF. This chain joins TRBV11-2 and TRBJ1-4, with D uncertain. From germline, CDR1 is SGHAT and CDR2 FQNNGV. The V end was cut by 6 bases, the J end by 1 base, with 15 bases between. There are 16 residues in the CDR3.

The chain has TRBV2 and TRBJ1-5; D is perhaps TRBD1 (6 bases). Germline V gives CDR1 SNHLY, CDR2 FYNNEI. This CDR3 is 14 amino acids long. The V gene lost 5 bases and the J gene lost 6 bases, with 14 bases spanning the gap. The CDR3 loop is CASSSGTRGQPQHF. The CDR3, as DNA: TGTGCCAGCAGTTCCGGGACAAGGGGTCAGCCCCAGCATTTT.

V is TRBV7-2 and J is TRBJ1-6, with D possibly matching TRBD1 (6 bases). CDR3 length: 16 residues. In germline, CDR1 is SGHTA, CDR2 FQGNSA. V lost 2 bases, J lost 4 bases, and 12 bases lay in between. CDR3 DNA: TGTGCCAGCAGCTTAAGGAGGGGGACTTATAATTCACCCCTCCACTTT. Encoded protein: CASSLRRGTYNSPLHF.

The rearrangement uses TRBV19 and TRBJ2-1; D call uncertain. The ends were cut back, 5 bases at V and 7 bases at J, with 9 bases in the middle. The CDR3 totals 12 residues. Germline CDR1 and CDR2: LNHDA and SQIVND (reference sequence). CDR3 nucleotide sequence: TGTGCCAGTAGTCGGGTGGGGAATGAGCAGTTCTTC. Its protein product is CASSRVGNEQFF.

This chain connects TRBV28 to TRBJ1-3, with 9 bases aligning to TRBD1. V was clipped by 6 bases and J by 2 bases; unmatched bases: 8. The CDR3 spans 16 residues. CDR1 and CDR2 (germline): MDHEN, SYDVKM. CDR3 residues: CASSRPGTGTGNTIYF. In nucleotides, the CDR3 is TGTGCCAGCAGCCGTCCCGGGACAGGGACTGGAAACACCATATATTTT.

The gene calls are TRBV25-1 and TRBJ2-3, with a possible D match to TRBD1 (5 bases). The CDR3 has 14 amino acids. The V gene lost 6 bases and the J gene lost 2 bases, with 12 bases spanning the gap. Germline V gene lookup returns CDR1 MGHDK and CDR2 SYGVNS. As DNA, the CDR3 is TGTGCCAGCAGGGGGCCCGTGGCCACAGATACGCAGTATTTT. It is translated as CASRGPVATDTQYF.

V is TRBV18 and J is TRBJ1-4; TRBD1 aligns across 7 bases. V shed 0 bases and J 6 bases; nucleotides not matched to a gene: 4. CDR3 length equals 15 residues. Germline lookup yields CDR1 KGHSH and CDR2 LQKENI. CDR3 sequence reads: CASSPPDRVYEKLFF. The CDR3 DNA is TGTGCCAGCTCACCACCCGACAGGGTTTATGAAAAACTGTTTTTT.

The rearrangement uses TRBV18 and TRBJ1-1; TRBD1 aligns across 7 bases. Trimming took 6 bases from V and 3 from J; bases not matched to a gene: 4. CDR1 and CDR2 (germline): KGHSH, LQKENI. The CDR3 is 13 residues long. CDR3 DNA: TGTGCCAGCTCCCATGACAGGGACACTGAAGCTTTCTTT. Protein: CASSHDRDTEAFF.

This rearrangement joins TRBV11-2 to TRBJ1-3, with D possibly being TRBD1 (5 bases). CDR1 SGHAT and CDR2 FQNNGV come from the germline V gene. This CDR3 region has 16 residues. V was trimmed by 3 bases and J by 1 base, leaving 13 bases between them. The DNA of the CDR3 is TGTGCCAGCAGCTTGGGGGGGGAAAGATCTGGAAACACCATATATTTT. This gives the protein CASSLGGERSGNTIYF. Using reference TRBV11-2 and TRBJ1-3 for the parts outside the CDR3, the full variable domain is EAGVAQSPRYKIIEKRQSVAFWCNPISGHATLYWYQQILGQGPKLLIQFQNNGVVDDSQLPKDRFSAERLKGVDSTLKIQPAKLEDSAVYLCASSLGGERSGNTIYFGEGSWLTVV.

The V gene is TRBV5-1, the J gene TRBJ2-1; the D call may be TRBD1 or TRBD2 (5 bases each). V gave up 5 bases and J gave up 0 bases, with 15 bases separating them. Germline CDR1 and CDR2: SGHRS and YFSETQ. The CDR3 extends over 16 amino acids. The CDR3 nucleotides read TGCGCCAGCAGTTGGGGGACGCTAAGCTCCTACAATGAGCAGTTCTTC. This encodes CASSWGTLSSYNEQFF. Full variable domain (remainder filled in from reference TRBV5-1 and TRBJ2-1): KAGVTQTPRYLIKTRGQQVTLSCSPISGHRSVSWYQQTPGQGLQFLFEYFSETQRNKGNFPGRFSGRQFSNSRSEMNVSTLELGDSALYLCASSWGTLSSYNEQFFGPGTRLTVL.

The gene calls are TRBV6-1 and TRBJ2-7; tentative D call: TRBD2 (6 bases). Trimming removed 4 bases from V and 7 bases from J, with 17 bases in between. CDR1 MNHNS and CDR2 SASEGT come from the germline V gene. This CDR3 comprises 14 residues. The CDR3 nucleotides read TGTGCCAGCAGTGCCGTCCCGGGACTTAGGGAGCAGTACTTC. Amino acids: CASSAVPGLREQYF.

This chain joins TRBV28 and TRBJ1-1; D is unresolved. The CDR3 extends over 12 amino acids. V lost 6 bases to trimming and J lost 11 bases, with 16 bases between them. Germline V CDR1 and CDR2: MDHEN, SYDVKM. The CDR3 region is CASRSGPLWAFF. In DNA, the CDR3 is TGTGCCAGCAGGTCCGGACCTCTGTGGGCTTTCTTT.

The genes are TRBV5-4 and TRBJ1-2; D unclear. The CDR3 is 15 residues long. Germline loops: CDR1 SGHNT, CDR2 YYREEE (reference sequence). V gave up 4 bases and J gave up 3 bases, with 16 bases separating them. CDR3 in DNA: TGTGCCAGCAGCCCGGGTACAGAGGAGGACTATGGCTACACCTTC. Amino acid sequence: CASSPGTEEDYGYTF.

This clone has only a few counts. The chain carries TRBV28 and TRBJ1-1; tentatively, D is TRBD1 (6 bases). This CDR3 has 14 amino acids. Germline V gene lookup returns CDR1 MDHEN and CDR2 SYDVKM. V lost 6 bases to trimming and J lost 1 base, with 12 bases between them. Here the CDR3 DNA reads TGTGCCAGCAGGAGAACAGGGTCGAACACTGAAGCTTTCTTT. Amino acids: CASRRTGSNTEAFF.

The chain uses TRBV19 and TRBJ1-3, with D uncertain. There are 12 residues in the CDR3. Germline V lookup: CDR1 LNHDA, CDR2 SQIVND (reference sequence). The V gene lost 6 bases and the J gene lost 3 bases, with 6 bases spanning the gap. The DNA for the CDR3 is TGTGCCAGTAGCATCATTGGAAACACCATATATTTT. It specifies CASSIIGNTIYF.

This clone was recorded once. The gene calls are TRBV6-5 and TRBJ1-6; D is possibly TRBD1 (5 bases). This CDR3 is built from 16 residues. The germline gives CDR1 MNHEY, CDR2 SVGAGI. V dropped 0 bases and J dropped 9 bases, with 15 bases sitting between them. In nucleotides, the CDR3 is TGTGCCAGCAGTTACTCCTCCGGGACTGCCGCTTCACCCCTCCACTTT. Translated: CASSYSSGTAASPLHF.

The rearrangement uses TRBV7-9 and TRBJ2-3, with 8 bases matching TRBD2. Germline V lookup: CDR1 SEHNR, CDR2 FQNEAQ (reference sequence). Trimming took 5 bases from V and 2 from J; bases not matched to a gene: 6. The CDR3 loop spans 15 amino acids. Written as DNA, the CDR3 is TGTGCCAGCAGCATCACTAGCGGTGCCACAGATACGCAGTATTTT. Protein: CASSITSGATDTQYF.

The rearrangement joins TRBV6-1 to TRBJ2-3; D is tentatively TRBD1 or TRBD2 (5 bases each). The CDR3 is made up of 15 amino acids. V lost 2 bases and J 7 bases, leaving 16 bases between the germline ends. Germline loops: CDR1 MNHNS, CDR2 SASEGT. CDR3 coding DNA: TGTGCCAGCAGTGAAACCGGGACGGGTACGAATACGCAGTATTTT. This encodes CASSETGTGTNTQYF.

The genes are TRBV6-5 and TRBJ1-1; TRBD1 matches at 8 bases. After removal of 2 bases from V and 0 bases from J, the junction contained 2 bases not matched to a gene. This CDR3 region has 15 residues. Germline V CDR1 and CDR2: MNHEY, SVGAGI. Written as DNA, the CDR3 is TGTGCCAGCAGTTACAGGGGACAGGTGAACACTGAAGCTTTCTTT. It is translated as CASSYRGQVNTEAFF.

This chain joins TRBV9 and TRBJ2-1; D unclear. Trimming left V 4 bases short and J 5 bases short, with 16 bases between. CDR1 SGDLS and CDR2 YYNGEE come from the germline V gene. This CDR3 is 15 amino acids long. The DNA of the CDR3 is TGTGCCAGCAGCCCCCCCCAATTCACGGACAATGAGCAGTTCTTC. This gives the protein CASSPPQFTDNEQFF.